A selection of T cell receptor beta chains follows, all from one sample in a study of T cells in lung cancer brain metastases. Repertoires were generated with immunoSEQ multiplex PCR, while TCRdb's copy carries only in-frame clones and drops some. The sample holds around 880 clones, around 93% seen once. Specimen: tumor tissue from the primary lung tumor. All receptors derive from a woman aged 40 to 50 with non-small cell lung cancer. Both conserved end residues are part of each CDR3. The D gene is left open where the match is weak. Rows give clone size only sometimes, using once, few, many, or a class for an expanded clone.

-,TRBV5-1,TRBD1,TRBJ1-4,TGCGCCAGCAGCATCGACAGGGCGAATGAAAAACTGTTTTTT,CASSIDRANEKLFF
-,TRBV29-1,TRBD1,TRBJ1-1,TGCAGCGGACGACAGGGCTTTGGTGAAGCTTTCTTT,CSGRQGFGEAFF
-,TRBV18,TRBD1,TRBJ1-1,TGTGTCAGCTCACCATCCGGGACAGAGAACACTGAAGCTTTCTTT,CVSSPSGTENTEAFF
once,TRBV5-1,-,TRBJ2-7,TGCGCCAGCAGAGCACAGGGCGGTGGGGAAAACGAGCAGTACTTC,CASRAQGGGENEQYF
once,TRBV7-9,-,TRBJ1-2,TGTGCCAGCAGCTCGACAGAGGGGTATGGCTACACCTTC,CASSSTEGYGYTF
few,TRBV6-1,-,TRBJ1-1,TGTGCCAGCAACCAACAGGAGAACACTGAAGCTTTCTTT,CASNQQENTEAFF
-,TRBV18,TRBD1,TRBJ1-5,TGTGCCAGCTCACCGGGGCAGGGGGAGGGACAGCCCCAGCATTTT,CASSPGQGEGQPQHF
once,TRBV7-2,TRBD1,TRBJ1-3,TGTGCCAGCAGCCCGGACAGGGCTGGAAACACCATATATTTT,CASSPDRAGNTIYF
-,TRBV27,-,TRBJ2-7,TGTGCGGTCGACGAGCAGTACTTC,CAVDEQYF
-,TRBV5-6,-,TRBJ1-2,TGTGCCAGCAGTTCGGGAGGCTATGGCTACACCTTC,CASSSGGYGYTF
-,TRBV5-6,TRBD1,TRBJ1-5,TGTGCCAGCAGCAGCGGGACAGGGGGCGGCCAGCCCCAGCATTTT,CASSSGTGGGQPQHF
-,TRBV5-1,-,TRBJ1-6,TGCGCCAGCAGCTTGGCCCCACCGACTTCGAGCTCCTATAATTCACCCCTCCACTTT,CASSLAPPTSSSYNSPLHF
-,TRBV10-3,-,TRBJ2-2,TGTGCCATCAGGGCAGGGGTGAAGACCGGGGAGCTGTTTTTT,CAIRAGVKTGELFF
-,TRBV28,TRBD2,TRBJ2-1,TGTGCCAGCAGCTCGCGACGGGAGGAGTCCTACAATGAGCAGTTCTTC,CASSSRREESYNEQFF
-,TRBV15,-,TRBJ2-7,TGTGCCACCAGCAGAGATCTAGAACGCGAGCAGTACTTC,CATSRDLEREQYF
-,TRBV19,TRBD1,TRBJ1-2,TGTGCCAGTAGTGCCAGACCAGGGGGGGCTAACTATGGCTACACCTTC,CASSARPGGANYGYTF
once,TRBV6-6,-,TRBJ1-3,TGTGCCAGCAGTCTCTACGGGACTGGAAACACCATATATTTT,CASSLYGTGNTIYF
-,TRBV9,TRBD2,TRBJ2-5,TGTGCCAGCAGTGTTGGACTAGCGGTGGAGGAGACCCAGTACTTC,CASSVGLAVEETQYF
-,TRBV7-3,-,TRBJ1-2,TGTGCCAGCGCTCCACAAACGGGGTATGGCTACACCTTC,CASAPQTGYGYTF
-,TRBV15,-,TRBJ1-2,TGTGCCACCAGCAGAGATCGGGGTTACGGCTACACCTTC,CATSRDRGYGYTF
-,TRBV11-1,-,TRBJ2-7,TGTGCCAGCAGCGGGTACGGGGACGAGCAGTACTTC,CASSGYGDEQYF
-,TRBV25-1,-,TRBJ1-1,TGTGCCCCAAGCCCGGGGAGAGACACTGAAGCTTTCTTT,CAPSPGRDTEAFF
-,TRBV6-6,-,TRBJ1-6,TGTGCCAGCAGTTACTCGCACTCAGGGGAAAATTCACCCCTCCACTTT,CASSYSHSGENSPLHF
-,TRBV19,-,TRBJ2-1,TGTGCCAGTAGTATTAGGAGTAGGAACAATGAACAGTTCTTC,CASSIRSRNNEQFF
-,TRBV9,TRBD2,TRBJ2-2,TGTGCCAGGGGTAGCGGGCCCGCGAACACCGGGGAGCTGTTTTTT,CARGSGPANTGELFF
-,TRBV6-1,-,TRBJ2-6,TGTGCCAGCAGTGAATTGAGCTCCGGGGCCAACGTCCTGACTTTC,CASSELSSGANVLTF
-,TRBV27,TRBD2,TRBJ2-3,TGTGCCAGCAGTTTATTCCCTTGGACTAGCGGGAGGAGGACAGATACGCAGTATTTT,CASSLFPWTSGRRTDTQYF
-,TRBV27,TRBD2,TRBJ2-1,TGTGCCAGCATCTCCTTCTCGTCGACCGGGACTAGCGGTTTTAGTAATGAGCAGTTCTTC,CASISFSSTGTSGFSNEQFF
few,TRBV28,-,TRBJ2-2,TGTGCCAGCAGTTTATCGAGCGCCTCCGGGGAGCTGTTTTTT,CASSLSSASGELFF
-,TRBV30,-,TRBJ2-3,TGTGCCTGGAGTAGGGGTAAGGATACGCAGTATTTT,CAWSRGKDTQYF
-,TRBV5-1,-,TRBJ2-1,TGCGCCAACAGCTTGGAGGATAGAAGCTCCTACAATGAGCAGTTCTTC,CANSLEDRSSYNEQFF
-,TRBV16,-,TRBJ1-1,TGTGCCAGCAGCCTCATGGGACGGGGGGGAACTGAAGCTTTCTTT,CASSLMGRGGTEAFF
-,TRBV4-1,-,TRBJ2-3,TGCGCCAGCAGCCAAGAAAGGGCGGATACGCAGTATTTT,CASSQERADTQYF
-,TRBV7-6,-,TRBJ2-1,TGTGCCAGCAGCCAGGATAGACCTAGCGACACTCTTAACTCCTACAATGAGCAGTTCTTC,CASSQDRPSDTLNSYNEQFF
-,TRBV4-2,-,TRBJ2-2,TGTGCCAGCAGCCAGACTAGTAGGGCCGGGGAGCTGTTTTTT,CASSQTSRAGELFF
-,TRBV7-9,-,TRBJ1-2,TGTGCCAGCAGCCGGACAGATGGCTACACCTTC,CASSRTDGYTF
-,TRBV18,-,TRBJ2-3,TGTGCCAGCTCACCCACAGGGACCACAGATACGCAGTATTTT,CASSPTGTTDTQYF
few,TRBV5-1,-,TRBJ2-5,TGCGCCAGCAAAGAGGGACGGGCCGAGTACTTC,CASKEGRAEYF
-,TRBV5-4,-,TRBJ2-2,TGTGCCAGCAGCTCTTGGAGGGCGTCGAACACCGGGGAGCTGTTTTTT,CASSSWRASNTGELFF
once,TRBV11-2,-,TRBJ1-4,TGTGCCAGCAGCTTAAGGAGCCTTGGGAATGAAAAACTGTTTTTT,CASSLRSLGNEKLFF